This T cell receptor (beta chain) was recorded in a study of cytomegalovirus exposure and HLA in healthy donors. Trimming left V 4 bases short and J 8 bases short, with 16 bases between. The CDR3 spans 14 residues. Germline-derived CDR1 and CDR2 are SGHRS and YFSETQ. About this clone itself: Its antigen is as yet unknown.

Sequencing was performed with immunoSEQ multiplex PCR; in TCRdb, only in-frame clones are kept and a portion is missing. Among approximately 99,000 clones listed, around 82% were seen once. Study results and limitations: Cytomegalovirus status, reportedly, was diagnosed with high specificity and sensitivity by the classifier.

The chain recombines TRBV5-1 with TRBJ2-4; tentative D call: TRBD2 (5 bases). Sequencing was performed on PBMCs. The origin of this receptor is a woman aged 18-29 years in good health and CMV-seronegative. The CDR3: CASSPGAAGDIQYF. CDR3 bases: TGCGCCAGCAGCCCTGGCGCCGCCGGGGACATTCAGTACTTC.